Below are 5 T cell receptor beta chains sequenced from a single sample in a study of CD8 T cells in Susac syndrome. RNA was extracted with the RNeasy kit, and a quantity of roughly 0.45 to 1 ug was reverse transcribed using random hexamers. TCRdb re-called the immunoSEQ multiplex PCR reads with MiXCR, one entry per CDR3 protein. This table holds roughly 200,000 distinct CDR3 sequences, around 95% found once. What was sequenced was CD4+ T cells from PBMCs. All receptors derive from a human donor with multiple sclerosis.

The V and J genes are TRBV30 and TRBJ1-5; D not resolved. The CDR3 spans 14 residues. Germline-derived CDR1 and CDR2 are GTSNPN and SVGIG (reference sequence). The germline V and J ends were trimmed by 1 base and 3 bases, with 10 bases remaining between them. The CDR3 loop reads CAWSGRVDNQPQHF. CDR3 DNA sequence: TGTGCCTGGAGTGGAAGGGTTGACAATCAGCCCCAGCATTTT.

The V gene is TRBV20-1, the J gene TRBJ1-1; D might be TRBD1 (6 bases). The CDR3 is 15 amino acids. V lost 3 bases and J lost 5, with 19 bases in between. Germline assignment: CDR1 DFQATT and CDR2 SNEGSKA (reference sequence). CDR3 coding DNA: TGCAGTGCTAGTGCCCATGACAGGCGTGGGACTGAAGCTTTCTTT. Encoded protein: CSASAHDRRGTEAFF.

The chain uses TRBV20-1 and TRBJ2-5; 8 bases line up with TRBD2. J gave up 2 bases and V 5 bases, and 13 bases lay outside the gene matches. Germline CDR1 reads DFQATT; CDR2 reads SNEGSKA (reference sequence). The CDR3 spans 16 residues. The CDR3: CSAWHGLIAGQETQYF. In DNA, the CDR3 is TGCAGTGCTTGGCACGGGCTTATAGCGGGGCAAGAGACCCAGTACTTC.

CDR3 protein: CACGQSYGYTF. As DNA, the CDR3 is TGTGCATGCGGACAGAGCTATGGCTACACCTTC. The chain is built from TRBV19 and TRBJ1-2, with D possibly being TRBD1 (6 bases). CDR3 size: 11 residues. Looked up from germline, CDR1 is LNHDA and CDR2 is SQIVND (reference sequence).

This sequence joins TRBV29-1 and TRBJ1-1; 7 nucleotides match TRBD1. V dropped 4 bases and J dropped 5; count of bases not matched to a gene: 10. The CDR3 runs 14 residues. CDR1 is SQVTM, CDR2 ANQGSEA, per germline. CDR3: CSVADKGARTEAFF. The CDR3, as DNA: TGCAGCGTTGCTGATAAGGGGGCGCGGACTGAAGCTTTCTTT.